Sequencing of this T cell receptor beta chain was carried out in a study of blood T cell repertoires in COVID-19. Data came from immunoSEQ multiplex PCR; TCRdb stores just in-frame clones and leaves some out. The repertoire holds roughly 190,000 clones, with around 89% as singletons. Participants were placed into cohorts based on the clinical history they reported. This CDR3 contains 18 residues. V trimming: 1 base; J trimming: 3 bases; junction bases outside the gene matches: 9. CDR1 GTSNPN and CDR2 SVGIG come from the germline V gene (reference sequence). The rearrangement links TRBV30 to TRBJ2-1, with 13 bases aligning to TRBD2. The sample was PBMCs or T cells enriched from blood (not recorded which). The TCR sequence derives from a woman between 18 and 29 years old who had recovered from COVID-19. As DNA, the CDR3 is TGTGCCTGGAGTGGGGGGACTAGCGGGACCAGAAACTACAATGAGCAGTTCTTC. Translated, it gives CAWSGGTSGTRNYNEQFF. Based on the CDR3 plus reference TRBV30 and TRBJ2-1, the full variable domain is SQTIHQWPATLVQPVGSPLSLECTVEGTSNPNLYWYRQAAGRGLQLLFYSVGIGQISSEVPQNLSASRPQDRQFILSSKKLLLSDSGFYLCAWSGGTSGTRNYNEQFFGPGTRLTVL.